This T cell receptor (beta chain) stems from a study of cytomegalovirus exposure and HLA in healthy donors (TCRdb year 2017). Some background on the complete study: An earlier analysis of approximately 640 of the donors reported approximately 300 Gb of sequence data and 117 million unique TCR beta sequences from some 180 million T cells. HLA typing covered class I and class II loci at four-digit resolution. Across about 380 genotyped donors of the cohort, an average of roughly 250,000 unique TCR beta nucleotide sequences per donor were sequenced, and roughly a sixth of those sequences were non-productive. Donor age, sex, ethnicity and CMV serostatus were collected together with the repertoire data. The number of typed donors differed by locus: about 620-640 for A, B, C, DRB1 and DQB1; approximately 540 for DQA1; 600 to 610 for DPA1; and around 450 for DPB1. All discovery cohort repertoires had been generated on a single sequencing platform. To predict cytomegalovirus infection status, the study combined high-throughput TCR immunosequencing, statistical association of individual TCRs with disease status, and machine learning. A few DR-DQ haplotypes were treated as single units for association and clustering because of strong linkage in the cohort. Along with the roughly 700-subject first cohort, a separate validation cohort of 120 different subjects was used. To decide whether each TCR beta V gene segment behaved as functional or pseudogenic, an earlier analysis of over 500 of the donors relied on high-throughput TCR beta sequencing. The study profiled the T cell repertoires of fewer than 850 subjects by immunosequencing and related them to cytomegalovirus serostatus. A later analysis re-examined previously published TCR beta repertoires from around 670 donors and added high-resolution HLA genotyping to investigate patterns of TCR occurrence. Of the approximately 400 genotyped donors, over 70% fell in the genetic ancestry cluster associated with self-reported Caucasian donors. Roughly 300 gigabases of sequencing data and tens of millions of unique TCR sequences were included in an early release covering over 600 HLA-typed donors. Rather than drawing on any new phenotypic data, the later analysis identified candidate immune exposures from TCR beta sequences and the way those sequences occurred across donors. The aim of the study was to test whether cataloging public T cell receptors could identify signatures of past pathogen exposure. A later genetic analysis took genome-wide SNP genotypes for about 65% of the roughly 670 donors and used that subset as a discovery cohort. The paper's findings and limits, for the study overall: Strong co-occurrence of HLA alleles, especially DR and DQ, made assigning TCR associations to individual alleles difficult. In both the original and validation cohorts, the classifier was reported to diagnose cytomegalovirus status with high specificity and sensitivity. Some IMGT-functional V segments, including TRBV6-2 and TRBV6-3, could not be told apart with the 87-base-pair reads, so those segments were excluded. A later genetic analysis associated a missense DCLRE1C variant with V-gene and J-gene trimming of TCR beta chains, and an independent cohort replicated the association. A group of highly shared sequence variants was considered likely to be a technical artifact of the sequencing pipeline. In a later analysis, TCR association rates were found to vary across HLA loci, with the most associated TCRs seen for DRB1 alleles and the fewest for HLA-C alleles. An earlier analysis of 450 to 750 of the donors showed that most TCR beta V segments appeared in productive rearrangements either about 90% or about 30% of the time, which broadly matched IMGT annotations. It was suggested by the authors that the approach could potentially be generalized to other disease states and immunological phenotypes. A few of the identified cytomegalovirus-associated TCR beta chains were confirmed in vitro to be specific for cytomegalovirus antigens. In a later genetic analysis, fewer N-insertions in productive TCRs were reported among donors in an Asian-associated ancestry cluster than the roughly 670-donor mean. A further reported finding was that TCR beta sequences accurately predicted the HLA-A and HLA-B alleles for most subjects in the first cohort. A later analysis associated 16,951 TCR beta sequences with specific HLA alleles at a false discovery rate of 0.05. A total of around 150 TCR beta chains were listed by the study as associated with cytomegalovirus. HLA typing was unavailable for some donors at each locus, so association tests used only the typed subset. A later analysis reported that several top co-occurrence clusters appeared linked to parvovirus B19, influenza, CMV and Epstein-Barr virus. Roughly uniform sequencing depth across donors was assumed in presence/absence analyses, although this assumption may not hold. Correlated functional status among segregating V segments might be attributable to linkage disequilibrium, but an unknown experimental factor could not be ruled out. Compared with equally common non-associated chains, HLA-associated TCR beta chains in a later analysis were more clonally expanded and had lower generation probabilities. The only immune exposure information available for the cohort was CMV serostatus. According to a later analysis, most CMV-associated TCR beta chains appeared to be HLA-restricted, and the HLA associations seemed to be driven largely by CMV exposure. Because counts were too low, seventeen rarely observed V segments, including chromosome 9 orphons, were excluded from the earlier analysis of around 640 of the donors. While some public TCRs were present in many individuals, most TCR sequences turned up only very rarely across donors. The cohort was sequenced for TCR beta chains only, and without alpha or paired-chain data the features that could be detected were limited.

The cohort comprised more than 550 healthy bone marrow donors. All cohort members were sampled while nominally healthy, although unrecorded immune exposures were likely present. The donor was CMV seropositive and was included in the group of 250 to 300 seropositive cohort members. A peripheral blood sample was collected from each donor, and TCR beta sequencing was performed on peripheral blood mononuclear cells. Genomic DNA was extracted from the blood cell samples with the Qiagen DNeasy Blood Extraction Kit. Regarding this clone: What antigen it recognizes has not been identified. No qualities accompany the bases; no much larger clone lies one base away.

Receptor libraries were prepared by the immunoSEQ multiplex PCR assay. The multiplex PCR relied on a mix of 60 forward primers for TCR Vbeta segments and 13 reverse primers for TCR Jbeta segments. The CDR3 region of rearranged TCR beta genes was amplified from genomic DNA by a multiplex PCR assay. The Illumina HiSeq System was used to sequence the amplified TCR beta libraries as 87-base-pair reads. Per the source publication's procedure: In a later analysis, approximately 74 million unique TCR beta chains were counted across the approximately 670 repertoires, and approximately 11 million of these chains were shared by at least two donors. Raw reads were error-corrected and collapsed into unique sequences with a nearest-neighbor algorithm that merged closely related sequences to remove PCR and sequencing errors. CDR3 sequences were aligned to IMGT reference sequences to assign V, D and J gene segments. For a sequence to be retained, a match of at least six nucleotides to both a V gene segment and a J gene segment was required. Rearrangements were called productive when the CDR3 lacked stop codons and stayed in frame with V and J; all others were non-productive. CDR3 was defined according to IMGT convention as the region running from the second conserved V-encoded cysteine to the conserved J-encoded phenylalanine. The earlier analysis of roughly 590 of the donors excluded sequences that lacked an unambiguous match to a single V gene segment. In an earlier analysis of some 590 of the donors, a V segment was called functional when productive rearrangements were above 56.7%, and segregating when the standard deviation between donors exceeded 5%. A statistical classification framework was built for diagnosing cytomegalovirus status from the catalog of TCR beta chain sequences. A later analysis assigned V and J genes by comparing TCR nucleotide sequences with IMGT/GENE-DB human TR gene sequences. Using the TCRdist pipeline, a later analysis assigned CDR3 sequences along with most-parsimonious VDJ recombination scenarios. A later analysis defined each TCR beta chain by its CDR3 amino acid sequence plus V-gene family, and excluded reads lacking a unique V-gene family. In a later analysis, some 600 highly shared, low-generation-probability nucleotide sequences were removed to address suspected cross-contamination and a sequencing artifact. For each public chain, a later analysis derived a clonal expansion index from normalized ranks of inferred template counts within each repertoire. In a later analysis, generation probabilities were computed using a VDJ recombination model fitted to out-of-frame rearrangements, and the results were checked against IGoR. In a later analysis, hypergeometric tests were used to score TCR-TCR, TCR-HLA and TCR-CMV co-occurrence, with a repertoire-size bias correction applied to TCR pairs. False discovery rates were estimated in a later analysis by permuting HLA or CMV assignments 20 times. In a later analysis, co-occurring TCRs were grouped using DBSCAN, and TCRdist sequence similarity was added for clustering within HLA-allele-positive subsets. Co-occurrence clustering excluded repertoires with fewer than 30,000 or more than 120,000 public chains, plus five with anomalous nucleotide sharing. The clones in this table, taken by TCRdb from immuneACCESS, are in-frame only. Not every clone is retained; where verified, under half of the shortfall comes from an unresolved V gene, and the cause of the rest is unknown. That table furnishes V, J and clone size, whereas the DNA furnished D and trimming. The sample table records around 99,000 clones; around 76% of these occur just once. The ten largest clones take up less than 3.5% of the sample.

Taken from cysteine to phenylalanine, the CDR3 has 13 residues. Only the CDR3 region is kept as DNA, spanning 39 bases read in frame from base 1. Trimming removed 6 bases from V and 5 bases from J, leaving 10 bases between the germline ends. Sequences MRHNA (CDR1) and SNTAGT (CDR2) are obtained from the germline V gene. The receptor was isolated from a man aged 25-40 years in good health and CMV-seropositive. The chain is encoded by TRBV6-4 joined to TRBJ2-2, with the D gene call left open. The specimen sequenced was PBMCs. The sequenced DNA: TGTGCCAGCAGGAAAGAGAGTACCGGGGAGCTGTTTTTT. Translated, it gives CASRKESTGELFF.